Listed below are T cell receptor beta chains from one sample, sequenced in a study of regulatory T cells in long-lasting Graves disease. TCRdb analysed the multiplex PCR reads with MiXCR anew, one entry per CDR3 protein. The sample has about 470,000 distinct CDR3 sequences; around 20% are singletons. This sample comprised peripheral blood mononuclear cells (PBMCs), obtained when the disease was refractory, from a patient treated with antithyroid drugs. Receptors originate from a female donor with Graves disease. The CDR3 runs from the conserved cysteine through the conserved F or W. A D gene is named only where the DNA matches it firmly. Expanded clones are given a class, and other clones once, few, many or no size at all.

CDR3 protein | CDR3 DNA | V gene | CDR3 length | clone size | D gene | J gene
CASSPGTAEVNVLTF | TGCGCCAGCAGTCCCGGGACGGCGGAGGTCAACGTCCTGACTTTC | TRBV5-1 | 15 | NA | NA | TRBJ2-6
CASHSTGLETQYF | TGTGCCAGCCACTCGACAGGGCTGGAGACCCAGTACTTC | TRBV6-1 | 13 | NA | TRBD1 | TRBJ2-5
CASSLEVRQDLLYEQYF | TGTGCCAGCAGCTTAGAGGTTAGACAGGACCTTCTTTACGAGCAGTACTTC | TRBV7-9 | 17 | few | NA | TRBJ2-7
CAAGGTNIQYF | TGTGCCGCCGGCGGTACGAACATTCAGTACTTC | TRBV6-2/TRBV6-3 | 11 | NA | NA | TRBJ2-4
CASSFPRDSSYEQYF | TGCGCCAGCAGCTTCCCCCGGGACTCCTCCTACGAGCAGTACTTC | TRBV5-1 | 15 | few | NA | TRBJ2-7
CASSLLIVPEAFF | TGTGCCAGCAGCTTATTAATTGTCCCTGAAGCTTTCTTT | TRBV7-9 | 13 | NA | NA | TRBJ1-1
CASSSQQLNTEAFF | TGTGCCAGCAGTTCTCAACAGCTGAACACTGAAGCTTTCTTT | TRBV27 | 14 | NA | NA | TRBJ1-1
CASTFSRRQNTEAFF | TGTGCCAGCACCTTTAGCAGGCGGCAGAACACTGAAGCTTTCTTT | TRBV12-3/TRBV12-4 | 15 | many | NA | TRBJ1-1
CSARYGTSGRETQYF | TGCAGCGCAAGATACGGGACTAGCGGGCGAGAGACCCAGTACTTC | TRBV29-1 | 15 | few | TRBD2 | TRBJ2-5
CASSPTGGHSYEQCF | TGTGCCAGCAGCCCGACAGGGGGACACTCCTACGAGCAGTGCTTC | TRBV7-6 | 15 | few | TRBD1 | TRBJ2-7
CASSISSDEEYQETQYF | TGTGCCAGTAGTATATCCTCGGACGAAGAGTACCAAGAGACCCAGTACTTC | TRBV19 | 17 | few | NA | TRBJ2-5
CASSLDRGPTRGEQYF | TGTGCCAGCAGCTTAGATCGGGGTCCCACAAGGGGGGAGCAGTACTTC | TRBV11-2 | 16 | many | NA | TRBJ2-7
CASSRGLGNQPQHF | TGTGCCTCGTCCCGGGGCCTGGGCAATCAGCCCCAGCATTTT | TRBV28 | 14 | NA | NA | TRBJ1-5
CASAAGNTEAFF | TGTGCCAGTGCGGCAGGGAACACTGAAGCTTTCTTT | TRBV19 | 12 | NA | NA | TRBJ1-1
CSAWERLSSNTGELFF | TGCAGTGCATGGGAGCGGCTATCCTCGAACACCGGGGAGCTGTTTTTT | TRBV20-1 | 16 | many | NA | TRBJ2-2
CASTETGEEAQYF | TGTGCCAGCACCGAGACAGGGGAAGAGGCGCAGTACTTC | TRBV7-8 | 13 | once | TRBD1 | TRBJ2-5
CASTLSTGAGANVLTF | TGTGCCAGCACCTTATCGACAGGGGCCGGGGCCAACGTCCTGACTTTC | TRBV6-1 | 16 | few | TRBD1 | TRBJ2-6
CASSLRTSVPGAGANVLTF | TGTGCCAGCAGCTTAAGGACTAGCGTTCCAGGGGCCGGGGCCAACGTCCTGACTTTC | TRBV7-3 | 19 | NA | TRBD2 | TRBJ2-6
CASQQDRTGAYEQYF | TGTGCCTCCCAACAGGACCGGACAGGGGCGTACGAGCAGTACTTC | TRBV10-3 | 15 | many | TRBD1 | TRBJ2-7
CASSLPRVAGVPGELFF | TGTGCCAGCAGTTTACCCCGGGTAGCGGGAGTGCCCGGGGAGCTGTTTTTT | TRBV6-2/TRBV6-3 | 17 | NA | TRBD2 | TRBJ2-2
CASSVGTNQETQYF | TGTGCCAGCAGCGTCGGGACAAACCAAGAGACCCAGTACTTC | TRBV13 | 14 | few | NA | TRBJ2-5
CASSSRIRDEQYF | TGTGCCAGCTCGTCCCGAATCAGGGACGAGCAGTACTTC | TRBV18 | 13 | NA | NA | TRBJ2-7
CSASGRAGTEAFF | TGCAGTGCTAGTGGCAGGGCAGGAACTGAAGCTTTCTTT | TRBV20-1 | 13 | many | NA | TRBJ1-1
CASSMGTGLTGELFF | TGTGCCAGTAGTATGGGGACAGGGTTGACCGGGGAGCTGTTTTTT | TRBV19 | 15 | many | TRBD1 | TRBJ2-2
CASSEGAHSLEQYF | TGTGCCAGCAGTGAGGGGGCCCACTCCCTCGAGCAGTACTTC | TRBV27 | 14 | many | TRBD1 | TRBJ2-7
CASSPALALDRETQYF | TGCGCCAGCAGCCCCGCTCTAGCGCTGGACCGGGAGACCCAGTACTTC | TRBV5-1 | 16 | few | NA | TRBJ2-5